This TCR beta chain was sequenced during a study of identical twins. The length of the CDR3 is 15 residues. Germline V lookup: CDR1 SGHVS, CDR2 FQNEAQ. V was trimmed by 1 base and J by 5 bases, leaving 14 bases between them. A universal primer site was added by template switching, and unique molecular identifiers were carried by the cDNA. TCRdb itself ran the 5' RACE reads through MiXCR, one entry per CDR3 protein. The sample includes 550,000 to 700,000 distinct CDR3 sequences, 21% of them seen just once. The sample was also reused in another study, on T cells expressing NK-cell markers. This second study notes: Cells sorted as CD3+CD56+NKG2C+, CD3+CD56+NKG2C- and CD3+CD56-NKG2C+ T cells supplied the TCR beta repertoires. Dominant NKG2C+ clonotypes in a handful of donors made up roughly 1.0-7.0% of CD8+ T cells.

V usage is TRBV7-8 and J usage is TRBJ2-5; possible D gene TRBD2, 5 bases. The TCR was taken from a woman aged 18-29 years in good health. The sample was PBMCs. The CDR3 DNA reads TGTGCCAGCAGCTTAGGTCGTCTAGCCGGGGAGACCCAGTACTTC. Its protein product is CASSLGRLAGETQYF. Full variable domain (remainder filled in from reference TRBV7-8 and TRBJ2-5): GAGVSQSPRYKVAKRGQDVALRCDPISGHVSLFWYQQALGQGPEFLTYFQNEAQLDKSGLPSDRFFAERPEGSVSTLKIQRTQQEDSAVYLCASSLGRLAGETQYFGPGTRLLVL.